This is a list of T cell receptor beta chains from one sample in a study of OX40 agonist ivuxolimab in advanced cancers. Profiled with immunoSEQ multiplex PCR; TCRdb holds only in-frame clones, not every one. The repertoire includes over 25,000 clones, about four fifths of them detected once, and roughly 21% sits in the top ten. The sequences come from CD4+ or CD8+ T cells sorted from blood, collected in a trial of the OX40 agonist ivuxolimab. The receptors come from an adult with an advanced solid tumor such as melanoma, head and neck, liver or kidney cancer. CDR3s include the opening cysteine and the closing phenylalanine or tryptophan. The order of the fields is D gene, J gene, clone size, V gene, CDR3 protein, CDR3 DNA. A D gene is named only where the DNA matches it firmly. A row's size may be missing; if present it is once, few, many or a size class.

d_gene: -
j_gene: TRBJ2-3
abundance: -
v_gene: TRBV5-1
CDR3aa: CASSPWGLEADTQYF
CDR3nt: TGCGCCAGCAGCCCCTGGGGCCTGGAGGCAGATACGCAGTATTTT

d_gene: TRBD1
j_gene: TRBJ1-1
abundance: -
v_gene: TRBV7-9
CDR3aa: CASSLYDRVGTEAFF
CDR3nt: TGTGCCAGCAGCTTATACGACAGGGTCGGCACTGAAGCTTTCTTT

d_gene: -
j_gene: TRBJ2-7
abundance: -
v_gene: TRBV5-4
CDR3aa: CASSLGGILEQYF
CDR3nt: TGTGCCAGCAGCTTGGGGGGCATCCTCGAGCAGTACTTC

d_gene: TRBD1
j_gene: TRBJ2-2
abundance: -
v_gene: TRBV7-9
CDR3aa: CASSLSTGELAGELFF
CDR3nt: TGTGCCAGCAGTTTGTCGACAGGGGAATTGGCCGGGGAGCTGTTTTTT

d_gene: -
j_gene: TRBJ2-7
abundance: -
v_gene: TRBV5-6
CDR3aa: CASSLITTVYEQYF
CDR3nt: TGTGCCAGCAGCCTGATAACAACGGTCTACGAGCAGTACTTC

d_gene: -
j_gene: TRBJ2-4
abundance: -
v_gene: TRBV5-6
CDR3aa: CASSSTGDIQYF
CDR3nt: TGTGCCAGCAGTTCCACTGGGGACATTCAGTACTTC

d_gene: TRBD1
j_gene: TRBJ1-5
abundance: -
v_gene: TRBV28
CDR3aa: CASSIGQAYFNQPQHF
CDR3nt: TGTGCCAGCAGTATCGGACAGGCGTATTTCAATCAGCCCCAGCATTTT

d_gene: -
j_gene: TRBJ2-5
abundance: -
v_gene: TRBV9
CDR3aa: CASSGETQYF
CDR3nt: TGTGCCAGCAGCGGGGAGACCCAGTACTTC

d_gene: -
j_gene: TRBJ2-1
abundance: -
v_gene: TRBV10-3
CDR3aa: CAISERSDEQFF
CDR3nt: TGTGCCATCAGTGAACGAAGCGATGAGCAGTTCTTC

d_gene: -
j_gene: TRBJ2-2
abundance: -
v_gene: TRBV7-2
CDR3aa: CASSLVGHPRSNTGELFF
CDR3nt: TGTGCCAGCAGCTTAGTAGGCCATCCGCGATCTAACACCGGGGAGCTGTTTTTT

d_gene: -
j_gene: TRBJ2-2
abundance: -
v_gene: TRBV7-3
CDR3aa: CASSVRQETGELFF
CDR3nt: TGTGCCAGCAGCGTCCGACAGGAAACCGGGGAGCTGTTTTTT

d_gene: TRBD2
j_gene: TRBJ2-3
abundance: -
v_gene: TRBV15
CDR3aa: CATSRDTSGIDTQYF
CDR3nt: TGTGCCACCAGCAGAGATACTAGCGGGATTGATACGCAGTATTTT

d_gene: -
j_gene: TRBJ2-7
abundance: -
v_gene: TRBV15
CDR3aa: CATSSSGSYEQYF
CDR3nt: TGTGCCACCAGCAGCTCAGGGTCCTACGAGCAGTACTTC

d_gene: -
j_gene: TRBJ2-7
abundance: -
v_gene: TRBV4-2
CDR3aa: CASSQGGLSYEQYF
CDR3nt: TGTGCCAGCAGCCAAGGAGGCCTCTCCTACGAGCAGTACTTC

d_gene: -
j_gene: TRBJ1-2
abundance: -
v_gene: TRBV28
CDR3aa: CASGRAYGYTF
CDR3nt: TGTGCCAGCGGCAGGGCGTATGGCTACACCTTC

d_gene: -
j_gene: TRBJ2-3
abundance: -
v_gene: TRBV11-2
CDR3aa: CASSPSGARTQYF
CDR3nt: TGTGCCAGCAGCCCCTCGGGGGCCCGTACGCAGTATTTT

d_gene: TRBD1
j_gene: TRBJ1-3
abundance: few
v_gene: TRBV28
CDR3aa: CASSPPGGEGLNTIYF
CDR3nt: TGTGCCAGCAGTCCTCCAGGGGGAGAGGGACTCAACACCATATATTTT

d_gene: TRBD1
j_gene: TRBJ1-2
abundance: -
v_gene: TRBV6-5
CDR3aa: CASSYSGTGGSYGYTF
CDR3nt: TGTGCCAGCAGTTACTCGGGGACAGGAGGGAGCTATGGCTACACCTTC

d_gene: -
j_gene: TRBJ1-2
abundance: once
v_gene: TRBV27
CDR3aa: CASSLHRGQYGYTF
CDR3nt: TGTGCCAGCAGTTTACACAGAGGACAATATGGCTACACCTTC

d_gene: TRBD1
j_gene: TRBJ1-2
abundance: few
v_gene: TRBV6-6
CDR3aa: CASTPWDRANYGYTF
CDR3nt: TGTGCCAGCACCCCTTGGGACAGAGCTAACTATGGCTACACCTTC

d_gene: TRBD2
j_gene: TRBJ2-3
abundance: many
v_gene: TRBV7-2
CDR3aa: CASSLWGGGTDTQYF
CDR3nt: TGTGCCAGCAGCTTATGGGGGGGTGGCACAGATACGCAGTATTTT

d_gene: -
j_gene: TRBJ1-3
abundance: -
v_gene: TRBV13
CDR3aa: CASTPHGGRGNTIYF
CDR3nt: TGTGCCAGCACTCCCCATGGGGGACGAGGAAACACCATATATTTT

d_gene: TRBD2
j_gene: TRBJ2-2
abundance: -
v_gene: TRBV6-5
CDR3aa: CASSYPSGANTGELFF
CDR3nt: TGTGCCAGCAGTTACCCGAGCGGGGCGAACACCGGGGAGCTGTTTTTT

d_gene: TRBD1
j_gene: TRBJ2-1
abundance: -
v_gene: TRBV6-1
CDR3aa: CASSETGDYNEQFF
CDR3nt: TGTGCCAGCAGTGAAACAGGGGACTACAATGAGCAGTTCTTC

d_gene: -
j_gene: TRBJ1-1
abundance: few
v_gene: TRBV15
CDR3aa: CATSGLNTEAFF
CDR3nt: TGTGCCACCAGCGGGTTGAACACTGAAGCTTTCTTT

d_gene: TRBD1
j_gene: TRBJ2-3
abundance: -
v_gene: TRBV9
CDR3aa: CASSPRTGGTDTQYF
CDR3nt: TGTGCCAGCAGCCCCCGGACAGGGGGGACAGATACGCAGTATTTT

d_gene: -
j_gene: TRBJ2-7
abundance: -
v_gene: TRBV2
CDR3aa: CASSESGNAGEQYF
CDR3nt: TGTGCCAGCAGTGAAAGTGGTAACGCTGGCGAGCAGTACTTC

d_gene: TRBD1
j_gene: TRBJ1-5
abundance: -
v_gene: TRBV7-9
CDR3aa: CASSSTGGNQPQHF
CDR3nt: TGTGCCAGCAGCTCGACAGGGGGTAATCAGCCCCAGCATTTT

d_gene: -
j_gene: TRBJ1-5
abundance: -
v_gene: TRBV4-1
CDR3aa: CASSQGLSQPQHF
CDR3nt: TGCGCCAGCAGCCAAGGACTGAGTCAGCCCCAGCATTTT

d_gene: -
j_gene: TRBJ1-1
abundance: -
v_gene: TRBV11-2
CDR3aa: CASSSDEAFF
CDR3nt: TGTGCCAGCAGCTCGGACGAAGCTTTCTTT

d_gene: -
j_gene: TRBJ2-7
abundance: -
v_gene: TRBV5-1
CDR3aa: CASSLASASSYEQYF
CDR3nt: TGCGCCAGCAGCTTGGCTAGCGCAAGCTCCTACGAGCAGTACTTC

d_gene: -
j_gene: TRBJ1-1
abundance: -
v_gene: TRBV4-3
CDR3aa: CASSQERRGWNTEAFF
CDR3nt: TGCGCCAGCAGCCAAGAACGGAGGGGGTGGAACACTGAAGCTTTCTTT